This T cell receptor (beta chain) was sequenced for a study of CD8+ T cells in alopecia areata. General study findings and limits: More clonal than normal scalp was lesional scalp, particularly alopecia totalis/universalis.

cDNA prepared by RNA extraction and subsequent reverse transcription served as the template for sequencing. TCRdb's copy holds only in-frame clones and misses some; the assay was immunoSEQ multiplex PCR. The table shows some 99,000 clones, with over 40% occurring only once. With regard to this clone: As yet, its antigen is unknown.

Between the trimmed V and J ends, which lost 6 bases and 8 bases, there was a span of 16 bases. Germline V gene lookup returns CDR1 SQVTM and CDR2 ANQGSEA. This CDR3 region has 13 residues. The clonotype comes from a human donor with alopecia areata. Sample: CD4+ T cells sorted from blood. V and J are TRBV29-1 and TRBJ1-4, with D perhaps TRBD1 (5 bases). CDR3 in DNA: TGCAGCGTCTGGGGCGGAGCCGACGAAAAACTGTTTTTT. Translated, it gives CSVWGGADEKLFF.